One sample yielded the 21 T cell receptor beta chains listed below, sequenced in a study of blood T cell repertoires in COVID-19. TCRdb keeps only in-frame clones here, not all; method: immunoSEQ multiplex PCR. The table lists 150,000 to 200,000 clones, approximately 84% of them singletons, with around 7.7% in the top ten. Source material: peripheral blood. The origin of the receptors is a man in his forties who had recovered from COVID-19.

This chain connects TRBV29-1 to TRBJ1-1; D is undetermined. The CDR3 runs to 12 residues. V was trimmed by 2 bases and J by 7 bases, leaving 11 bases between them. The germline V gene has CDR1 SQVTM and CDR2 ANQGSEA. CDR3 loop: CSVESRLYEAFF. The CDR3 DNA reads as TGCAGCGTTGAATCTCGACTGTATGAAGCTTTCTTT.

This rearrangement joins TRBV19 to TRBJ1-2; 7 nucleotides agree with TRBD1. J was trimmed by 4 bases and V by 1 base; bases with no gene match: 3. The CDR3 contains 14 residues. In germline, CDR1 is LNHDA, CDR2 SQIVND (reference sequence). CDR3 protein: CASSIAGTVYGYTF. CDR3 coding DNA: TGTGCCAGTAGTATAGCTGGGACAGTCTATGGCTACACCTTC.

The chain carries TRBV5-4 and TRBJ2-5; 10 bases match TRBD2. The CDR3 runs to 18 residues. Unmatched junction bases numbered 17, after V lost 4 bases and J lost 5 bases. CDR1 and CDR2 from the germline V gene are SGHNT and YYREEE (reference sequence). Here the CDR3 reads CASSPGGTSASRWETQYF. The DNA of the CDR3 is TGTGCCAGCAGCCCAGGGGGGACTAGCGCCTCGCGGTGGGAGACCCAGTACTTC. Full variable domain (missing parts from reference TRBV5-4 and TRBJ2-5): ETGVTQSPTHLIKTRGQQVTLRCSSQSGHNTVSWYQQALGQGPQFIFQYYREEENGRGNFPPRFSGLQFPNYSSELNVNALELDDSALYLCASSPGGTSASRWETQYFGPGTRLLVL.

Here the CDR3 reads CASSNRTGEWGIQYF. In DNA form, the CDR3 reads TGTGCCAGCAGCAACCGGACAGGGGAGTGGGGCATTCAGTACTTC. This chain connects TRBV21-1 to TRBJ2-4; the table's TRBD1 call for D was not verified on the DNA. TRBV21-1 is a documented pseudogene. The CDR3 runs 15 residues.

This clone was seen more than once but under ten times. The chain is built from TRBV10-3 and TRBJ2-7; 12 bases line up with TRBD2. The CDR3 has 15 amino acids. V lost 1 base, J lost 7 bases, and 5 bases stayed unmatched. CDR1 ENHRY and CDR2 SYGVKD come from the germline V gene. CDR3 DNA sequence: TGTGCCATCAGTGAGTTGACTAGCGGGAGTTGGGAGCAGTACTTC. Translated, it gives CAISELTSGSWEQYF.

This chain connects TRBV6-5 to TRBJ2-5; TRBD1 aligns across 7 bases. The ends lost 2 bases at V and 2 bases at J; junction bases unmatched: 2. This CDR3 region has 14 residues. Looked up from germline, CDR1 is MNHEY and CDR2 is SVGAGI. CDR3 sequence (DNA): TGTGCCAGCAGTTACGGGACAGCACAAGAGACCCAGTACTTC. This codes for CASSYGTAQETQYF.

The chain links TRBV6-2 or TRBV6-3 to TRBJ2-2, with D possibly being TRBD2 (7 bases). V was cut by 0 bases and J by 4 bases, with 9 bases left in between. Germline lookup yields CDR1 MNHEY and CDR2 SVGEGT. This CDR3 comprises 15 residues. The DNA of the CDR3 is TGTGCCAGCAGTTACTCGGGGGGGGCCACCGGGGAGCTGTTTTTT. Its protein product is CASSYSGGATGELFF.

V usage is TRBV11-3 and J usage is TRBJ2-2; D is ambiguous. CDR3 length equals 17 residues. Germline CDR1 reads SGHNT; CDR2 reads YENEEA. V was cut by 5 bases and J by 0 bases, with 16 bases left in between. The CDR3, as DNA: TGTGCCAGCAGCCGACCGACCGAGGTCCCGAACACCGGGGAGCTGTTTTTT. This translates into CASSRPTEVPNTGELFF. Combining the CDR3 with reference TRBV11-3 and TRBJ2-2 gives the whole variable domain EAGVVQSPRYKIIEKKQPVAFWCNPISGHNTLYWYLQNLGQGPELLIRYENEEAVDDSQLPKDRFSAERLKGVDSTLKIQPAELGDSAVYLCASSRPTEVPNTGELFFGEGSRLTVL.

This clone was detected once. The chain recombines TRBV18 with TRBJ1-2; D perhaps matches TRBD1 (6 bases). Germline V gives CDR1 KGHSH, CDR2 LQKENI. CDR3 length: 13 amino acids. V was pared by 3 bases and J by 4 bases, with 9 bases between. In DNA form, the CDR3 reads TGTGCCAGCTCACCCTGGGACACCTATGGCTACACCTTC. The encoded protein is CASSPWDTYGYTF.

The chain links TRBV19 to TRBJ1-2; the match to TRBD1 covers 9 bases. J was trimmed by 7 bases and V by 8 bases; bases with no gene match: 14. The CDR3 has 15 amino acids. Per germline, CDR1 LNHDA and CDR2 SQIVND (reference sequence). For the CDR3, the DNA is TGTGCCAGTTTTAATCCGTCGGGACAGGGTTTTGGCTACACCTTC. It specifies CASFNPSGQGFGYTF.

The chain is built from TRBV2 and TRBJ2-3, with 12 nucleotides matching TRBD1. The CDR3 totals 18 residues. V gave up 3 bases and J gave up 0 bases; unmatched junction bases: 7. Germline V CDR1 and CDR2: SNHLY, FYNNEI. The CDR3 reads CASSDLGQGAPSTDTQYF. In DNA form, the CDR3 reads TGTGCCAGCAGTGATTTGGGACAGGGGGCCCCTAGCACAGATACGCAGTATTTT.

This sequence joins TRBV27 and TRBJ2-7; 9 bases match TRBD2. After removal of 4 bases from V and 3 bases from J, the junction contained 13 bases not matched to a gene. The CDR3 covers 17 residues. CDR1 MNHEY and CDR2 SMNVEV come from the germline V gene (reference sequence). Here the CDR3 DNA reads TGTGCCAGCAGTTCCCTTCAGGGACTAGCAGGCAACTACGAGCAGTACTTC. Translated, it gives CASSSLQGLAGNYEQYF.

The V call is TRBV28, the J call TRBJ2-2, with a tentative D call TRBD2 (5 bases). V lost 7 bases, J lost 6 bases, and 12 bases lay in between. The germline V gene has CDR1 MDHEN and CDR2 SYDVKM. The CDR3 is 13 amino acids. The CDR3 nucleotides read TGTGCCAGCACGGGCCCGGGGTCCGGGGAGCTGTTTTTT. This encodes CASTGPGSGELFF.

The CDR3 reads CASSRDRGSTEAFF. The CDR3 bases are TGTGCCAGCAGCCGGGACAGGGGGAGTACTGAAGCTTTCTTT. The rearrangement links TRBV6-5 to TRBJ1-1, with 11 nucleotides matching TRBD1. V shed 6 bases, J shed 5 bases, and the junction held 5 bases outside the gene matches. Germline CDR1 is MNHEY and CDR2 is SVGAGI. This CDR3 region has 14 residues.

Comments on this clone: Other nucleotide sequences in the sample specify the same CDR3. The chain has TRBV19 and TRBJ2-1, with 14 bases fitting TRBD2. The junction had 0 bases not matched to a gene; V was cut back by 1 base and J by 7 bases. The CDR3 is 15 amino acids. CDR1 and CDR2 from the germline V gene are LNHDA and SQIVND (reference sequence). DNA for the CDR3: TGTGCCAGTAGTATAGGACTAGCGGGGGGGAATGAGCAGTTCTTC. Residues: CASSIGLAGGNEQFF.

The chain has TRBV4-2 and TRBJ1-5; no reliable D call. CDR3 size: 14 residues. Germline CDR1 reads LGHNA; CDR2 reads YNFKEQ. The V end lost 1 base, the J end lost 6 bases, and 10 bases lay between the germline ends. The CDR3 DNA is TGTGCCAGCAGCCAAGGCGGGTGGGGTCAGCCCCAGCATTTT. This encodes CASSQGGWGQPQHF.

The chain joins TRBV7-9 to TRBJ2-1; D possibly corresponds to TRBD2 (6 bases). The germline gives CDR1 SEHNR, CDR2 FQNEAQ (reference sequence). The CDR3 spans 16 residues. V was clipped by 7 bases and J by 6 bases, with 22 bases between them. CDR3 sequence (DNA): TGTGCCAGCAACCCCGGAGGGGCGTTTGAGTTCAATGAGCAGTTCTTC. Amino acids: CASNPGGAFEFNEQFF.

This sequence joins TRBV19 and TRBJ1-4; TRBD1 matches at 8 bases. The germline V gene encodes CDR1 LNHDA and CDR2 SQIVND (reference sequence). Losses at the gene ends were 4 bases for V and 5 bases for J; bases not matched to a gene: 3. This CDR3 is 14 amino acids long. The CDR3 DNA is TGTGCCAGTAGTAAGGGACAGGTGAATGAAAAACTGTTTTTT. Translated: CASSKGQVNEKLFF.

In its sample, this clone was seen a few times. J is TRBJ2-5 and V is TRBV24-1, with TRBD1 matching 7 bases. CDR1 KGHDR and CDR2 SFDVKD come from the germline V gene. The CDR3 contains 17 residues. The V gene end was trimmed by 3 bases and the J gene end by 4 bases; junction bases not matched to a gene: 13. CDR3 in amino acids: CATSDPPGQVRGETQYF. The CDR3 bases are TGTGCCACCAGTGATCCGCCCGGACAGGTTAGAGGAGAGACCCAGTACTTC.

This CDR3 reads CASSLRALRGNSPLHF. CDR3 sequence (DNA): TGTGCCAGCAGTCTTCGGGCGCTCAGGGGGAATTCACCCCTCCACTTT. This chain connects TRBV28 to TRBJ1-6; TRBD1 matches 7 bases. The CDR3 consists of 16 residues. V dropped 5 bases and J dropped 7; count of bases not matched to a gene: 11. Germline V gene lookup returns CDR1 MDHEN and CDR2 SYDVKM.

V gene TRBV6-1 combines with J gene TRBJ1-4, with D possibly being TRBD1 (5 bases). Germline CDR1 MNHNS, CDR2 SASEGT. The CDR3 covers 14 residues. V lost 3 bases to trimming and J lost 7 bases, with 12 bases between them. CDR3 region: CASSESGVVEKLFF. CDR3 nucleotide sequence: TGTGCCAGCAGTGAGTCGGGGGTCGTTGAAAAACTGTTTTTT.